This TCR beta chain was documented in a study of blood T cell repertoires in COVID-19. Overall study: Some COVID-19 samples were acute and others convalescent; all came from the United States, Italy and Spain.

Original analysis: For nucleated cells, counts were estimated from reference gene primer amplification. The protocol was immunoSEQ multiplex PCR, while the TCRdb copy is restricted to in-frame clones and leaves out a portion. For V, J and clone size, that table is used; D and trimming come from the DNA. The table includes roughly 96,000 clones, 82% detected once. The germline gives CDR1 SGHTA, CDR2 FQGNSA. V was shortened by 5 bases and J by 0 bases, with 11 bases between the two germline ends. The CDR3 length is 15 residues. The sequenced sample was peripheral blood. The chain uses TRBV7-2 and TRBJ1-5; D is unresolved. The receptor was derived from an elderly man with acute or convalescent COVID-19. As DNA, the CDR3 is TGTGCCAGCAGCCCCCAGGCAAATAGCAATCAGCCCCAGCATTTT. Amino acids: CASSPQANSNQPQHF.